The 18 T cell receptor beta chains below were found in one sample sequenced in a study of control samples from healthy donors and cancer patients (dated by TCRdb to 2018 to 2021). Receptor libraries were prepared by the immunoSEQ multiplex PCR assay. The clones in this table, taken by TCRdb from immuneACCESS, are in-frame only. Not every clone is retained; where verified, under half of the shortfall comes from an unresolved V gene, and the cause of the rest is unknown. Within this sample are 80,000 to 100,000 clones, with around 88% of them counted one time only. 13% to 15% of the sample belongs to the ten largest clones. Sequenced material: blood. The receptor set was obtained from a man aged 25-40 years in good health.

V gene TRBV5-1 combines with J gene TRBJ1-6; 11 nucleotides agree with TRBD1. V was clipped by 3 bases and J by 7 bases; unmatched bases: 3. The CDR3 runs to 15 residues. Germline V gene lookup returns CDR1 SGHRS and CDR2 YFSETQ. This CDR3 is CASSWGQGENSPLHF. The CDR3 DNA is TGCGCCAGCAGCTGGGGACAGGGGGAGAATTCACCCCTCCACTTT.

In DNA, the CDR3 is TGTGCCAGCAATAAGGGCGTAGTGGAGACCCAGTACTTC. Translated, it gives CASNKGVVETQYF. The rearrangement joins TRBV2 to TRBJ2-5; no definite D call. Germline V CDR1 and CDR2: SNHLY, FYNNEI. The CDR3 is made up of 13 amino acids. V was cut by 7 bases and J by 5 bases, with 14 bases left in between.

V usage is TRBV10-1 and J usage is TRBJ2-2; 9 bases agree with TRBD1. After removal of 3 bases from V and 5 bases from J, the junction contained 4 bases not matched to a gene. Germline values: CDR1 WNHNN, CDR2 SYGVQD (reference sequence). The CDR3 loop spans 15 amino acids. The DNA of the CDR3 is TGCGCCAGCAGTGATCCGGGACAGGGTACCGGGGAGCTGTTTTTT. Translated, it gives CASSDPGQGTGELFF.

The V and J genes are TRBV5-5 and TRBJ1-4, with D unresolved. Germline V gene sequence: CDR1 SGHKS, CDR2 YYEKEE (reference sequence). The CDR3 is made up of 15 amino acids. V dropped 4 bases and J dropped 11 bases, with 21 bases sitting between them. This CDR3 reads CASSPQEHLGSKLFF. CDR3 bases: TGTGCCAGCAGCCCCCAAGAACACTTGGGCTCGAAACTGTTTTTT.

The rearrangement uses TRBV6-5 and TRBJ2-1; 9 bases are shared with TRBD1. The CDR3 is made up of 14 amino acids. The germline CDR1 and CDR2 sequences are MNHEY and SVGAGI. V was pared by 2 bases and J by 8 bases, with 4 bases of the junction left unmatched. The CDR3, as DNA: TGTGCCAGCAGTTACAACAGGGGGCCCCATGAGCAGTTCTTC. Its translation: CASSYNRGPHEQFF.

The V call is TRBV7-9, the J call TRBJ1-2; the D gene is possibly TRBD1 (5 bases). The CDR3 sequence is 13 residues long. Between the trimmed V and J ends, which lost 8 bases and 3 bases, there was a span of 13 bases. The V gene's germline CDR1 is SEHNR and CDR2 FQNEAQ (reference sequence). In DNA form, the CDR3 reads TGTGCCAGCGAGCTGGGGGTAGACTATGGCTACACCTTC. It encodes CASELGVDYGYTF.

This clone showed up just a few times. This rearrangement joins TRBV27 to TRBJ2-1; D is unresolved. The CDR3 runs 13 residues. Trimming stripped 3 bases from V and 5 bases from J, with 8 bases between. CDR1 and CDR2 from the germline V gene are MNHEY and SMNVEV (reference sequence). CDR3 nucleotide sequence: TGTGCCAGCAGTTTCAACGGAGACAATGAGCAGTTCTTC. Translated: CASSFNGDNEQFF.

This clone came up once. The CDR3 protein is CASSGNRNQPQHF. CDR3 bases: TGTGCCAGCAGCGGTAACAGGAATCAGCCCCAGCATTTT. This chain uses TRBV6-5 with TRBJ1-5, with D possibly TRBD1 on 5 matching bases. Germline V gene data show CDR1 as MNHEY and CDR2 as SVGAGI. The CDR3 is 13 residues long. Trimming stripped 6 bases from V and 4 bases from J, with 10 bases between.

V gene TRBV5-1 combines with J gene TRBJ1-2; perhaps TRBD1 as D (5 bases). CDR3 length: 13 residues. V lost 0 bases and J lost 7, with 10 bases in between. In germline, CDR1 is SGHRS, CDR2 YFSETQ. CDR3 bases: TGCGCCAGCAGCTTGGAAGGGACCCTTGGCTACACCTTC. Translation: CASSLEGTLGYTF.

The chain recombines TRBV7-2 with TRBJ2-7; D remains ambiguous. Germline V gene data show CDR1 as SGHTA and CDR2 as FQGNSA. The ends were cut back, 5 bases at V and 2 bases at J, with 10 bases in the middle. This CDR3 contains 13 residues. In nucleotides, the CDR3 is TGTGCCAGCAGCATCGCGACTGCCTACGAGCAGTACTTC. Encoded protein: CASSIATAYEQYF. The variable domain in full, with the rest retrieved from reference TRBV7-2 and TRBJ2-7, is GAGVSQSPSNKVTEKGKDVELRCDPISGHTALYWYRQSLGQGLEFLIYFQGNSAPDKSGLPSDRFSAERTGGSVSTLTIQRTQQEDSAVYLCASSIATAYEQYFGPGTRLTVT.

This clone was observed a handful of times. The chain carries TRBV28 and TRBJ2-2, with no clear D. Germline assignment: CDR1 MDHEN and CDR2 SYDVKM. V was clipped by 3 bases and J by 0 bases, with 8 bases between them. This CDR3 has 15 amino acids. The CDR3 DNA is TGTGCCAGCAGTTTTTTGGGCTCGAACACCGGGGAGCTGTTTTTT. Translated: CASSFLGSNTGELFF.

This clone showed up just once. The chain has TRBV5-1 and TRBJ2-3; 7 bases agree with TRBD1. The CDR3 sequence is 17 residues long. Germline-derived CDR1 and CDR2 are SGHRS and YFSETQ. V shed 2 bases and J 0 bases; nucleotides not matched to a gene: 9. CDR3 in amino acids: CASSFGQGVPSTDTQYF. CDR3 in DNA: TGCGCCAGCAGCTTTGGGCAGGGGGTTCCTAGCACAGATACGCAGTATTTT.

The rearrangement uses TRBV7-6 and TRBJ2-3; D unresolved. CDR3 size: 14 residues. The V end lost 6 bases, the J end lost 0 bases, and 10 bases lay between the germline ends. Germline-derived CDR1 and CDR2 are SGHVS and FNYEAQ. The CDR3: CASRDILSTDTQYF. The CDR3 DNA reads TGTGCCAGCAGAGACATTCTTAGCACAGATACGCAGTATTTT. The full variable domain, completed using reference TRBV7-6 and TRBJ2-3, is GAGVSQSPRYKVTKRGQDVALRCDPISGHVSLYWYRQALGQGPEFLTYFNYEAQQDKSGLPNDRFSAERPEGSISTLTIQRTEQRDSAMYRCASRDILSTDTQYFGPGTRLTVL.

The genes are TRBV6-6 and TRBJ2-3; 11 bases fit TRBD2. Germline V gene data show CDR1 as MNHNY and CDR2 as SVGAGI (reference sequence). This CDR3 is built from 15 residues. The J segment lost 2 bases and the V segment lost 6 bases, leaving 4 bases of the junction unmatched. In DNA form, the CDR3 reads TGTGCCAGCAGACCGACTAGCGGGACCACAGATACGCAGTATTTT. Its translation: CASRPTSGTTDTQYF.

This clone was counted a single time. The V and J genes are TRBV5-6 and TRBJ2-7; D is unclear. The germline CDR1 and CDR2 sequences are SGHDT and YYEEEE. V was trimmed by 0 bases and J by 3 bases, leaving 10 bases between them. The CDR3 totals 14 residues. The CDR3 bases are TGTGCCAGCAGCTTGGGATGGGATGTCTACGAGCAGTACTTC. It translates to CASSLGWDVYEQYF.

The chain has TRBV2 and TRBJ1-2, with D possibly being TRBD1 (5 bases). The germline gives CDR1 SNHLY, CDR2 FYNNEI. The V gene lost 7 bases and the J gene lost 7 bases, with 13 bases spanning the gap. CDR3 length: 12 amino acids. CDR3 nucleotides: TGTGCCAGCACCAGGGACTTTTCTGGCTACACCTTC. It specifies CASTRDFSGYTF. The entire variable domain, with the rest obtained from reference TRBV2 and TRBJ1-2, is as follows: EPEVTQTPSHQVTQMGQEVILRCVPISNHLYFYWYRQILGQKVEFLVSFYNNEISEKSEIFDDQFSVERPDGSNFTLKIRSTKLEDSAMYFCASTRDFSGYTFGSGTRLTVV.

This clone was observed a handful of times. The chain carries TRBV6-6 and TRBJ1-3, with TRBD1 matching over 10 bases. Germline loops: CDR1 MNHNY, CDR2 SVGAGI (reference sequence). J gave up 6 bases and V 5 bases, and 7 bases lay outside the gene matches. This CDR3 region has 15 residues. The CDR3 spells CASSNRQGAENTIYF. CDR3 sequence (DNA): TGTGCCAGCAGTAATCGACAGGGGGCAGAAAACACCATATATTTT.

Note on this clone: Germline and junction disagree at one end, which may indicate a read error. The CDR3 DNA reads TGTGCCTGGAGTGGGACTAGCAGAGATACGCAGTATTTT. This encodes CAWSGTSRDTQYF. This sequence joins TRBV30 and TRBJ2-3; TRBD2 matches at 8 bases. This CDR3 has 13 amino acids. Germline loops: CDR1 GTSNPN, CDR2 SVGIG (reference sequence).